These 21 T cell receptor beta chains came from one sample sequenced in a study of blood T cell repertoires in COVID-19. Assay: immunoSEQ multiplex PCR; the TCRdb copy retains only in-frame clones and omits some. Among some 98,000 clones listed, about 80% were seen once. The specimen was peripheral blood. The source is a man between 65 and 85 years old with acute or convalescent COVID-19.

The chain is built from TRBV6-5 and TRBJ1-5, with D perhaps matching TRBD1 (6 bases). CDR3 length equals 15 residues. Germline V gene data show CDR1 as MNHEY and CDR2 as SVGAGI. Trimming removed 7 bases at V and 3 bases at J, with 16 bases between. This chain's CDR3 is CASTTDRNPNQPQHF. Here the CDR3 DNA reads TGTGCCAGCACCACGGACAGAAACCCCAATCAGCCCCAGCATTTT.

The genes are TRBV3-1 (or the pseudogene TRBV3-2) and TRBJ1-3; D is possibly TRBD1 (6 bases). This CDR3 region has 14 residues. The V gene's germline CDR1 is LGHDT and CDR2 YNNKEL (reference sequence). Trimming stripped 2 bases from V and 4 bases from J, with 9 bases between. CDR3 DNA sequence: TGTGCCAGCAGCCAAAGTACAGGGGGAAACACCATATATTTT. Amino acid sequence: CASSQSTGGNTIYF.

The chain has TRBV25-1 and TRBJ1-2; D call uncertain. The CDR3 totals 14 residues. V lost 3 bases and J lost 2, with 10 bases in between. Per germline, CDR1 MGHDK and CDR2 SYGVNS. The CDR3 nucleotides read TGTGCCAGCAGTGATAGAGGGATCAACTATGGCTACACCTTC. Encoded protein: CASSDRGINYGYTF.

The rearrangement uses TRBV30 and TRBJ2-1, with D perhaps matching TRBD2 (6 bases). The V and J ends lost 3 bases and 8 bases respectively, with 17 bases between them. This CDR3 is 14 amino acids long. Germline assignment: CDR1 GTSNPN and CDR2 SVGIG (reference sequence). CDR3 sequence: CAWRPGGEGDEQFF. For the CDR3, the DNA is TGTGCCTGGAGGCCCGGGGGAGAAGGTGATGAGCAGTTCTTC.

This chain uses TRBV27 with TRBJ1-2; TRBD1 matches 7 bases. This CDR3 is built from 15 residues. The V gene's germline CDR1 is MNHEY and CDR2 SMNVEV (reference sequence). V was clipped by 8 bases and J by 7 bases; unmatched bases: 16. This chain's CDR3 is CASQLTTGIGSGYTF. In DNA form, the CDR3 reads TGTGCCAGCCAACTAACGACAGGGATTGGATCTGGCTACACCTTC.

The genes are TRBV5-5 and TRBJ2-1; 7 nucleotides align to TRBD1. The CDR3 runs to 16 residues. Germline CDR1 SGHKS, CDR2 YYEKEE (reference sequence). Germline trimming cut 6 bases from V and 4 bases from J; bases unmatched to any gene: 13. The CDR3 reads CASTDLLGQQYNEQFF. Here the CDR3 DNA reads TGTGCCAGCACCGATCTCTTGGGACAGCAGTACAATGAGCAGTTCTTC.

The V and J genes are TRBV10-2 and TRBJ2-7; D ambiguous. The CDR3 totals 14 residues. Germline V gene sequence: CDR1 WSHSY, CDR2 SAAADI. Trimming stripped 0 bases from V and 3 bases from J, with 9 bases between. CDR3 protein: CASSESGQNYEQYF. The CDR3 nucleotides read TGCGCCAGCAGTGAGTCTGGGCAGAACTACGAGCAGTACTTC.

The chain links TRBV19 to TRBJ2-1, with 13 bases that match TRBD2. Germline V CDR1 and CDR2: LNHDA, SQIVND (reference sequence). Trimming took 4 bases from V and 6 from J; bases not matched to a gene: 3. There are 15 residues in the CDR3. CDR3 sequence: CASSTGTSGVNEQFF. In DNA form, the CDR3 reads TGTGCCAGTAGTACCGGGACTAGCGGGGTCAATGAGCAGTTCTTC.

V usage is TRBV11-2 and J usage is TRBJ2-1, with 8 bases matching TRBD2. Per the germline V gene, CDR1 is SGHAT and CDR2 is FQNNGV. The CDR3 consists of 17 residues. The ends lost 3 bases at V and 3 bases at J; junction bases unmatched: 10. As DNA, the CDR3 is TGTGCCAGCAGCTTTACGACCGGGACTAGTATCTACAATGAGCAGTTCTTC. This sequence encodes CASSFTTGTSIYNEQFF.

This chain uses TRBV28 with TRBJ2-5; D perhaps matches TRBD1 (6 bases). CDR1 is MDHEN, CDR2 SYDVKM, per germline. The CDR3 loop spans 16 amino acids. V was shortened by 7 bases and J by 5 bases, with 23 bases between the two germline ends. As DNA, the CDR3 is TGTGCCAGCATTCGGGGCAGGGGATCCCGCACGGAGACCCAGTACTTC. Its translation is CASIRGRGSRTETQYF.

This rearrangement joins TRBV5-8 to TRBJ2-5; D unclear. This CDR3 has 13 amino acids. The germline V gene has CDR1 SGHTS and CDR2 YDEGEE. V gave up 3 bases and J gave up 0 bases, with 6 bases separating them. CDR3 sequence (DNA): TGTGCCAGCAGCTACAGTAACCAAGAGACCCAGTACTTC. The encoded protein is CASSYSNQETQYF. The full variable domain, with the rest looked up from reference TRBV5-8 and TRBJ2-5, is EAGVTQSPTHLIKTRGQQATLRCSPISGHTSVYWYQQALGLGLQFLLWYDEGEERNRGNFPPRFSGRQFPNYSSELNVNALELEDSALYLCASSYSNQETQYFGPGTRLLVL.

V is TRBV6-5 and J is TRBJ2-1; 7 positions agree with TRBD1. The CDR3 totals 14 residues. V lost 5 bases and J lost 10; bases outside the gene matches: 11. CDR1 and CDR2 from the germline V gene are MNHEY and SVGAGI. CDR3 sequence (DNA): TGTGCCAGCAGTCAACAGGGGCCGCACAGAGAGCAGTTCTTC. Encoded protein: CASSQQGPHREQFF.

The chain combines TRBV5-6 with TRBJ1-2; no clear D. Looked up from germline, CDR1 is SGHDT and CDR2 is YYEEEE. V lost 1 base to trimming and J lost 0 bases, with 10 bases between them. CDR3 length: 15 amino acids. The CDR3 loop is CASSLSRNTNYGYTF. In nucleotides, the CDR3 is TGTGCCAGCAGCTTGTCGCGGAACACTAACTATGGCTACACCTTC.

This clone showed up just a few times. V is TRBV4-2 and J is TRBJ2-1; 11 bases match TRBD2. The V gene end was trimmed by 4 bases and the J gene end by 1 base; junction bases not matched to a gene: 9. Germline values: CDR1 LGHNA, CDR2 YNFKEQ. CDR3 length equals 18 residues. In DNA, the CDR3 is TGTGCCAGCAGCCCCGATTGGGTAGCGGGAGGGTCCTACAATGAGCAGTTCTTC. Its protein is CASSPDWVAGGSYNEQFF.

J is TRBJ1-4 and V is TRBV7-6; D remains unclear. Trimming cost V 5 bases and J 7 bases, with 26 bases left between them. There are 18 residues in the CDR3. CDR1 and CDR2 from the germline V gene are SGHVS and FNYEAQ. The CDR3 nucleotides read TGTGCCAGCAGCCCGAGCCCCAGCCGACTTGCCCGAAGTGAAAAACTGTTTTTT. Encoded protein: CASSPSPSRLARSEKLFF.

A note on this clone: Other nucleotide sequences from this sample produce the same CDR3. The chain recombines TRBV6-5 with TRBJ1-1, with TRBD1 identical over 10 bases. Trimming took 3 bases from V and 3 from J; bases not matched to a gene: 4. Looked up from germline, CDR1 is MNHEY and CDR2 is SVGAGI. This CDR3 contains 15 residues. The DNA for the CDR3 is TGTGCCAGCAGTTATGGGGACAGGGGCGACACTGAAGCTTTCTTT. Translation gives CASSYGDRGDTEAFF.

This clone was observed a few times. V usage is TRBV6-4 and J usage is TRBJ2-7; 7 bases fit TRBD2. The CDR3 extends over 14 amino acids. Trimming at V came to 7 bases and at J to 1 base, leaving 7 bases not matched to a gene. Germline V gene sequence: CDR1 MRHNA, CDR2 SNTAGT. The chain's CDR3 is CASIRREKSYEQYF. CDR3 in DNA: TGTGCCAGCATACGGCGGGAGAAATCCTACGAGCAGTACTTC.

V gene TRBV7-2 combines with J gene TRBJ2-1, with 7 bases aligning to TRBD2. Germline trimming cut 3 bases from V and 0 bases from J; bases unmatched to any gene: 2. In germline, CDR1 is SGHTA, CDR2 FQGNSA. This CDR3 region has 15 residues. CDR3 amino acids: CASSLSGASYNEQFF. CDR3 sequence (DNA): TGTGCCAGCAGCTTGAGCGGGGCCTCCTACAATGAGCAGTTCTTC.

The rearrangement links TRBV4-3 to TRBJ2-7; 10 bases line up with TRBD2. Germline trimming cut 2 bases from V and 2 bases from J; bases unmatched to any gene: 3. From germline, CDR1 is LGHNA and CDR2 YSLEER. The CDR3 extends over 15 amino acids. CDR3 sequence: CASSQQLAGTYEQYF. In DNA form, the CDR3 reads TGCGCCAGCAGCCAACAACTAGCGGGAACCTACGAGCAGTACTTC.

This chain connects TRBV9 to TRBJ1-4, with 8 bases identical to TRBD1. The CDR3 has 16 residues. Germline V gives CDR1 SGDLS, CDR2 YYNGEE. The V gene end was trimmed by 4 bases and the J gene end by 5 bases; junction bases not matched to a gene: 10. CDR3 DNA: TGTGCCAGCAGCTTGGGGCCGGGACAGGAGAATGAAAAACTGTTTTTT. It is translated as CASSLGPGQENEKLFF.

The rearrangement uses TRBV11-2 and TRBJ1-2; 11 bases fit TRBD1. The CDR3 runs to 14 residues. V lost 5 bases, J lost 4 bases, and 3 bases stayed unmatched. Germline CDR1 and CDR2: SGHAT and FQNNGV. As DNA, the CDR3 is TGTGCCAGCAGCCCGGGACAGGGGGGCTATGGCTACACCTTC. Encoded protein: CASSPGQGGYGYTF.